This T cell receptor (beta chain) comes out of a study of blood T cell repertoires in COVID-19 (TCRdb year 2020). As for the study more broadly: Collaborator samples came from the United States, Italy and Spain and covered acute and convalescent phases of COVID-19. Where available, HLA class I and class II types were obtained from metadata supplied by the sample provider rather than from assay-based typing. Samples were obtained from the ongoing ImmuneRACE study (first 160 participants) and from about 1,300 subjects provided by 6 global collaborators. The prospective study material was composed of cDNA or gDNA derived from T cells, B-cell-depleted T cells, or PBMCs. Sample metadata almost always included a de-identified subject ID, COVID-19 status, age in years and sex. Deeply sampled blood TCRbeta repertoires from subjects exposed to, actively infected with, or recovered from COVID-19 were included in the dataset. The repertoires were released in a freely available public database meant as a resource for research on the immune response to SARS-CoV-2.

TCRbeta CDR3 regions were amplified from genomic DNA by means of the immunoSEQ Assay, a bias-controlled multiplex PCR. The study's own analysis went as follows. The number of nucleated cells in each sample was estimated by amplification of reference gene primers within the assay. Sequence reads were collapsed and filtered to measure the absolute abundance of every unique TCRbeta CDR3 rearrangement. For each sample, productive Simpson clonality was calculated as the square root of Simpson's diversity index across productive rearrangements. The source is immuneACCESS, and TCRdb retained only in-frame sequences with V and J called. Part of the clones is not carried over; for the studies checked, unresolved V genes explain less than half of this, and the remainder is unexplained. V, J and clone size are taken as reported in that table, and D and trimming were inferred from the DNA itself. This sample has approximately 53,000 clones in its table, and roughly nine tenths of those were observed once. In total, the top ten clones hold around 27% of the sample.

Collaborating institutions collected whole blood in K2EDTA tubes following their own protocols. For TCRbeta analysis, collaborators shipped samples in one of three forms: frozen whole blood, isolated PBMCs, or DNA extracted from either of those sample types. Broad study findings and their caveats: The quantity of clinical and demographic metadata differed by source and by participant and was supplied without curation.

The CDR3 contains 16 residues, cysteine and phenylalanine counted. Only the CDR3 DNA stays, 48 bases, in frame from base 1. Concerning this clone itself: Its antigen is unknown. No much larger clonotype is one base removed from it; base qualities were not supplied.

The sample comprised peripheral blood. The clonotype originates from a human donor in a cohort sampled during active COVID-19. The rearrangement joined TRBV21-1 to TRBJ2-2; the table's D gene call, TRBD2, was not cross checked with the DNA. TRBV21-1 is deemed a pseudogene. The nucleotide sequence reads as follows: TGTGCCAGCAGCAAAGAAGACTATAAAAACACCGGGGAGCTGTTTTTT. This translates into CASSKEDYKNTGELFF.